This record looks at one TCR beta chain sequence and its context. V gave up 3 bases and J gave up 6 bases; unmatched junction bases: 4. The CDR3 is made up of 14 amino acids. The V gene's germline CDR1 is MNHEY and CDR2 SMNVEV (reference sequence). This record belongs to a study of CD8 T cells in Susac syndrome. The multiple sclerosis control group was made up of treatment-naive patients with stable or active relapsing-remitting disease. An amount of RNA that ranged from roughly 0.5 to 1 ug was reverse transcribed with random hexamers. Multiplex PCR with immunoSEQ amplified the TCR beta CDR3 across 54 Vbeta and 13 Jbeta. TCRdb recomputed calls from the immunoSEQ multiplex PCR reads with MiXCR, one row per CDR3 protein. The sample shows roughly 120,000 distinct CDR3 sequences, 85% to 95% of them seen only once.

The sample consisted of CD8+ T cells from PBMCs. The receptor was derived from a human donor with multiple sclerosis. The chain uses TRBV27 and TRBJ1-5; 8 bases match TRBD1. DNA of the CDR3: TGTGCCAGCAGTTTCGACAGGGGAAGTCAGCCCCAGCATTTT. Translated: CASSFDRGSQPQHF.